This T cell receptor (beta chain) derives from a study of blood T cell repertoires in COVID-19 (dated by TCRdb to 2020 to 2021). Some background on the complete study: Samples covering the acute and convalescent phases of COVID-19 were provided by collaborators in the United States, Italy and Spain. The material from the prospective study consisted of cDNA or gDNA derived from T cells, B-cell-depleted T cells, or PBMCs. The dataset comprised deeply sampled blood TCRbeta repertoires from subjects exposed to, actively infected with, or recovered from COVID-19. The repertoires were released in a freely available public database meant as a resource for research on the immune response to SARS-CoV-2. Samples were obtained from the ongoing ImmuneRACE study (first 160 participants) and from 950 to 1,500 subjects provided by 6 global collaborators. A de-identified subject ID, COVID-19 status, age in years and sex were almost always included in the sample metadata. Where HLA class I and class II types were available, the types were taken from metadata supplied by the sample provider, not from assay-based typing.

Each collaborating institution followed its own protocols to collect whole blood in K2EDTA tubes. For TCRbeta analysis, collaborators shipped samples in one of three forms: frozen whole blood, isolated PBMCs, or DNA extracted from either of those sample types. TCRbeta CDR3 regions were amplified from genomic DNA using the immunoSEQ Assay, a bias-controlled multiplex PCR. Turning to the authors' computational methods: Nucleated cell counts per sample were estimated from amplification of reference gene primers within the assay. To quantify the absolute abundance of each unique TCRbeta CDR3 rearrangement, sequence reads were collapsed and filtered. Productive Simpson clonality was computed per sample as the square root of Simpson's diversity index over productive rearrangements. The source is immuneACCESS, and TCRdb retained only in-frame sequences with V and J called. Part of the clones is not carried over; for the studies checked, unresolved V genes explain less than half of this, and the remainder is unexplained. From that table come the V and J calls and clone size; the DNA was used to work out D and trimming. A total of around 240,000 clones appear in this sample, just under 85% of them only once. Of the sample, over 1.5% is held by the ten largest clones.

Measured from the cysteine to the phenylalanine, the CDR3 is 14 residues long. The entry retains the CDR3 DNA only, 42 bases that are in frame from base 1. CDR1 SGHNT and CDR2 YYREEE are derived from the germline V gene (reference sequence). Cut back by 0 bases and 7 bases, the V and J ends lie 10 bases apart. On this clone itself: This receptor's antigen is unknown. No clone much larger than this one lies a single base away; base qualities are absent.

Overall results and qualifications from the work: How much clinical and demographic metadata was included differed by source and by participant, and the metadata was provided uncurated.

Sequencing was done on a sample of peripheral blood. The chain was built from TRBV5-4 and TRBJ1-4; TRBD1 is a weak D gene call, 5 bases matching. The clonotype was recovered from a woman older than 75 with acute or convalescent COVID-19. The bases are TGTGCCAGCAGCTTGGAGGGCAGGGCTGAAAAACTGTTTTTT. Translated, this is CASSLEGRAEKLFF.